This TCR beta chain was observed in a study of identical twins. A single record per CDR3 protein comes from TCRdb applying MiXCR to the 5' RACE reads. The repertoire has about 690,000 distinct CDR3 sequences, less than 25% of them found once; the top ten carry over 4%. CDR1 is MNHEY and CDR2 is SVGAGI in the germline V gene. This CDR3 has 15 amino acids. V was cut by 0 bases and J by 7 bases, with 15 bases left in between. This sample also appeared in a second study, on T cells expressing NK-cell markers. That report notes: Dominance of the CD3+CD56-NKG2C+ fraction by these clonotypes also held in several donors.

The TCR originated in a woman under 30 in good health. Sequencing used PBMCs. This chain connects TRBV6-5 to TRBJ2-5; a possible D gene is TRBD1 (6 bases). The CDR3 DNA is TGTGCCAGCAGTTACTCTGGGCGACAGGTTGGGACCCAGTACTTC. Translated, it gives CASSYSGRQVGTQYF.